This is a list of T cell receptor beta chains from one sample in a study of cytomegalovirus exposure and HLA in healthy donors. Using immunoSEQ multiplex PCR, the repertoire was profiled, and TCRdb retains in-frame clones only, with some absent. The sample contains 140,000 to 150,000 clones, around 79% of which appear only once. The sample was PBMCs. These receptors all stem from a man in his forties in good health and CMV-seropositive. The CDR3 runs from the conserved cysteine through the conserved F or W. The D gene is left open where the match is weak. Clone size is shown for a subset of rows, as once, few, many or a class of expanded clone.

TRBV19	TRBJ2-7	13	-	-	CASSYQGSSEQYF	TGTGCCAGCAGTTACCAGGGGTCTAGCGAGCAGTACTTC
TRBV7-2	TRBJ2-1	15	-	TRBD2	CASSLEGLPLREQFF	TGTGCCAGCAGCTTAGAGGGACTACCCCTTAGGGAGCAGTTCTTC
TRBV27	TRBJ2-6	16	-	TRBD2	CASSLGGGLLTNVLTF	TGTGCCAGCAGTTTGGGCGGGGGGTTATTAACCAACGTCCTGACTTTC
TRBV11-3	TRBJ2-2	17	few	TRBD2	CASSGFGGGHNPGELFF	TGTGCCAGCAGCGGCTTCGGGGGGGGCCACAATCCCGGGGAGCTGTTTTTT
TRBV11-2	TRBJ2-7	15	-	TRBD2	CASRGLAGGRNEQYF	TGTGCCAGCAGGGGACTAGCGGGAGGTCGGAACGAGCAGTACTTC
TRBV7-2	TRBJ1-1	15	-	-	CASSPQGLLNTEAFF	TGTGCCAGCAGCCCCCAGGGACTTTTGAACACTGAAGCTTTCTTT
TRBV6-5	TRBJ1-1	15	-	-	CASEGPGISNTEAFF	TGTGCCAGCGAAGGGCCAGGGATATCGAACACTGAAGCTTTCTTT
TRBV11-2	TRBJ2-7	16	-	-	CASSLIDRLPYYEQYF	TGTGCCAGCAGCTTGATCGACAGGCTTCCGTACTACGAGCAGTACTTC
TRBV10-1	TRBJ1-1	13	-	-	CASSETELTEAFF	TGCGCCAGCAGTGAGACAGAACTGACTGAAGCTTTCTTT
TRBV9	TRBJ2-2	18	-	TRBD1	CASSVNAGQGVWGGELFF	TGTGCCAGCAGCGTAAATGCTGGACAGGGGGTTTGGGGCGGGGAGCTGTTTTTT
TRBV9	TRBJ2-1	14	once	-	CASSVAGPGNEQFF	TGTGCCAGCAGCGTAGCGGGTCCCGGGAATGAGCAGTTCTTC
TRBV18	TRBJ2-7	13	-	-	CASSPQEAAEQYF	TGTGCCAGCTCACCACAGGAGGCCGCCGAGCAGTACTTC
TRBV7-2	TRBJ1-4	16	-	TRBD1	CASSKLGGAIDEKLFF	TGTGCCAGCAGCAAACTAGGGGGCGCGATCGATGAAAAACTGTTTTTT
TRBV7-9	TRBJ1-1	15	few	-	CASSLDWRGVTEAFF	TGTGCCAGCAGCTTAGATTGGCGGGGAGTCACTGAAGCTTTCTTT
TRBV6-6	TRBJ1-4	16	-	-	CASSYSKGGTNEKLFF	TGTGCCAGCAGTTACTCGAAAGGGGGAACTAATGAAAAACTGTTTTTT
TRBV27	TRBJ1-1	16	few	-	CASTTRGDGSSPEAFF	TGTGCCAGCACCACCCGGGGGGACGGATCTTCTCCTGAAGCTTTCTTT
TRBV6-5	TRBJ2-6	13	-	-	CASRDTWANVLTF	TGTGCCAGCAGGGACACCTGGGCCAACGTCCTGACTTTC
TRBV15	TRBJ1-1	13	-	-	CATSRDHRGEAFF	TGTGCCACCAGCAGAGATCATAGGGGAGAAGCTTTCTTT
TRBV5-4	TRBJ2-5	12	-	-	CASSLDGKTQYF	TGTGCCAGCAGCTTGGACGGGAAGACCCAGTACTTC
TRBV6-1	TRBJ1-3	15	once	TRBD1	CASRERTGVGNTIYF	TGTGCCAGCAGAGAAAGGACAGGGGTCGGAAACACCATATATTTT
TRBV7-9	TRBJ2-3	15	-	TRBD1	CASSLSQGATDTQYF	TGTGCCAGCAGCTTATCACAGGGGGCTACAGATACGCAGTATTTT
TRBV6-4	TRBJ2-2	14	-	-	CASSAGEAAGELFF	TGTGCCAGCAGTGCGGGAGAAGCGGCCGGGGAGCTGTTTTTT
TRBV5-4	TRBJ2-1	15	-	-	CASSPDPGSYNEQFF	TGTGCCAGCAGCCCGGACCCGGGGTCCTACAATGAGCAGTTCTTC
TRBV7-9	TRBJ1-5	18	-	TRBD1	CSSSLGYRDRDSNQPQHF	TGTTCCAGCAGCTTAGGGTACCGGGACAGAGATAGCAATCAGCCCCAGCATTTT
TRBV9	TRBJ1-1	16	-	-	CASSVDWRGTNTEAFF	TGTGCCAGCAGCGTAGACTGGAGGGGCACGAACACTGAAGCTTTCTTT
TRBV7-8	TRBJ2-5	17	-	TRBD1	CASSLLVRGQGKETQYF	TGTGCCAGCAGCTTATTAGTCCGGGGACAGGGAAAAGAGACCCAGTACTTC
TRBV28	TRBJ1-2	13	-	-	CASSSSANYGYTF	TGTGCCAGCAGTTCTTCAGCTAACTATGGCTACACCTTC
TRBV7-2	TRBJ2-2	16	-	-	CASSLVGTRNTGELFF	TGTGCCAGCAGCTTAGTCGGGACACGCAACACTGGGGAGCTGTTTTTT
TRBV18	TRBJ1-1	16	-	-	CASSQQSNAGNTGAFF	TGTGCCAGCTCACAACAATCTAACGCGGGGAACACTGGAGCTTTCTTT
TRBV6-6	TRBJ1-2	13	-	TRBD1	CASSFDRAGGYTF	TGTGCCAGCAGTTTCGACAGGGCCGGTGGCTACACCTTC
TRBV9	TRBJ2-1	17	-	TRBD2	CASSVGLASSSYNEQFF	TGTGCCAGCAGCGTCGGACTAGCGTCGAGCTCCTACAATGAGCAGTTCTTC
TRBV19	TRBJ2-5	13	once	-	CASSIDRVETQYF	TGTGCCAGTAGTATAGACAGGGTAGAGACCCAGTACTTC
TRBV11-2	TRBJ2-7	15	-	TRBD1	CASSDDRDFSYEQYF	TGTGCCAGCAGCGATGACAGGGATTTTTCCTACGAGCAGTACTTC
TRBV5-1	TRBJ1-2	15	-	TRBD1	CASSLDGQGGYGYTF	TGCGCCAGCAGCTTAGATGGACAGGGAGGCTATGGCTACACCTTC
TRBV19	TRBJ1-1	13	-	-	CASSIRMNTEAFF	TGTGCCAGTAGTATCAGGATGAACACTGAAGCTTTCTTT
TRBV7-2	TRBJ1-2	14	few	-	CASSYKGQNYGYTF	TGTGCCAGCAGCTACAAGGGGCAGAACTATGGCTACACCTTC
TRBV28	TRBJ2-1	14	-	-	CASSSSAGYNEQFF	TGTGCCAGCAGTTCTAGCGCAGGATACAATGAGCAGTTCTTC